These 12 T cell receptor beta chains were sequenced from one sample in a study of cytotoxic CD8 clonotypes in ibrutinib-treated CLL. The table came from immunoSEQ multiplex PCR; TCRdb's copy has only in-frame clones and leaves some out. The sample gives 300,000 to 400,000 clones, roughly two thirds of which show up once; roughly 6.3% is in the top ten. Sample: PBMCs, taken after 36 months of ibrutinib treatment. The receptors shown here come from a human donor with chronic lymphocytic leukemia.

CDR3 loop: CASSQTGGLETQYF. The CDR3 nucleotides read TGCGCCAGCAGCCAAACAGGGGGCCTGGAGACCCAGTACTTC. The chain uses TRBV4-1 and TRBJ2-5, with 9 bases lining up with TRBD1. CDR1 is MGHRA and CDR2 is YSYEKL in the germline V gene. The V gene end was trimmed by 2 bases and the J gene end by 5 bases; junction bases not matched to a gene: 3. There are 14 residues in the CDR3.

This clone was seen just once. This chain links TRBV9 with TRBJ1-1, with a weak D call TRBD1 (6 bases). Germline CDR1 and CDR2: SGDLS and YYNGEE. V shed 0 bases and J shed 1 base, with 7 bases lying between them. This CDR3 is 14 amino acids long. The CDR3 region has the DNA TGTGCCAGCAGCGTAGGGACAGCGAACACTGAAGCTTTCTTT. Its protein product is CASSVGTANTEAFF.

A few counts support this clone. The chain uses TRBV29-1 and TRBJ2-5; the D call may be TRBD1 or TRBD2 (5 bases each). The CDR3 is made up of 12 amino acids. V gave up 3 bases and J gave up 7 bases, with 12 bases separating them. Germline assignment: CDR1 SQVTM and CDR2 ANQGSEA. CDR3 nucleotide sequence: TGCAGCGTTGAGGGCCCGAGGGGGACCCAGTACTTC. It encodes CSVEGPRGTQYF.

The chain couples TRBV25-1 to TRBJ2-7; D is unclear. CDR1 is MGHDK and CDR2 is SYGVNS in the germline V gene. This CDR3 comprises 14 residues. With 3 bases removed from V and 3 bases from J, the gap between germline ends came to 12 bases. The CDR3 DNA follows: TGTGCCAGCAGTGATCCAAAGACACTCTACGAGCAGTACTTC. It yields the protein CASSDPKTLYEQYF.

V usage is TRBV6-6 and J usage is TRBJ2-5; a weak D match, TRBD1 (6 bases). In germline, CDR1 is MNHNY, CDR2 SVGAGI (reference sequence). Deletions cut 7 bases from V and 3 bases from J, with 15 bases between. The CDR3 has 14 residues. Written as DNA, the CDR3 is TGTGCCAGCATGGGCGCCGAGGGGGAAGAGACCCAGTACTTC. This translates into CASMGAEGEETQYF.

The CDR3 loop is CASSSDRRGTVNYGYTF. Here the CDR3 DNA reads TGTGCCAGCAGCTCCGATAGGAGGGGGACTGTGAACTATGGCTACACCTTC. The chain carries TRBV7-9 and TRBJ1-2, with D possibly matching TRBD1 (6 bases). Per germline, CDR1 SEHNR and CDR2 FQNEAQ (reference sequence). The CDR3 contains 17 residues. V was pared by 4 bases and J by 2 bases, with 20 bases between.

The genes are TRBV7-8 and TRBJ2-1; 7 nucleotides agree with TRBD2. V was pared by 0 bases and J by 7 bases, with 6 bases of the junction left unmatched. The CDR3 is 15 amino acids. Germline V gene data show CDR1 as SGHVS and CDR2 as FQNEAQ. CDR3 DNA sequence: TGTGCCAGCAGCTTAGCTCACGGGGGGAGAAATGAGCAGTTCTTC. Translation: CASSLAHGGRNEQFF.

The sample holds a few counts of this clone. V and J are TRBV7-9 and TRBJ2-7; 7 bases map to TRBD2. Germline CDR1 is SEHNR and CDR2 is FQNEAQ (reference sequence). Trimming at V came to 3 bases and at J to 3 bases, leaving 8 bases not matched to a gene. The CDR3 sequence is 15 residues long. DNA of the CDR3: TGTGCCAGCAGCTTCGAGACGGGACTAAGCTACGAGCAGTACTTC. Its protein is CASSFETGLSYEQYF.

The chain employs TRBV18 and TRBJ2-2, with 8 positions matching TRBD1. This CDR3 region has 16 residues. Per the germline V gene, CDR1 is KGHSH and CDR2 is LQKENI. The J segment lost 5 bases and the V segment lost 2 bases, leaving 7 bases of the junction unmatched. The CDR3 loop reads CASSPRTGLLTGELFF. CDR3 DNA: TGTGCCAGCTCACCAAGGACAGGGTTGTTGACCGGGGAGCTGTTTTTT.

The CDR3 coding sequence is TGTGCCACTTCGGACTGGAGTGGGGCCGGTCTGGCAGATACGCAGTATTTT. Residues: CATSDWSGAGLADTQYF. The genes are TRBV19 and TRBJ2-3; possibly TRBD1 or TRBD2 for D (5 bases each). Germline loops: CDR1 LNHDA, CDR2 SQIVND (reference sequence). The CDR3 sequence is 17 residues long. The germline V and J ends were trimmed by 10 bases and 4 bases, with 27 bases remaining between them.

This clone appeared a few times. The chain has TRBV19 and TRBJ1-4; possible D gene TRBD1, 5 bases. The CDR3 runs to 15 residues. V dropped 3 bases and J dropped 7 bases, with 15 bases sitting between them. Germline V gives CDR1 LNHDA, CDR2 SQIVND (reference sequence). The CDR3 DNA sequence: TGTGCCAGTAGTATTGCGGCAGGGAAGCGTGAAAAACTGTTTTTT. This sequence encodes CASSIAAGKREKLFF.

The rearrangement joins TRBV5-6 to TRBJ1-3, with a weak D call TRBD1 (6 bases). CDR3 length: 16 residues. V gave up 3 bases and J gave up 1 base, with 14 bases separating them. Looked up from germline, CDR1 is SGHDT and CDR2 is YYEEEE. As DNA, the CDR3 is TGTGCCAGCAGCTGGAGGGAAACAGGGTCTGGAAACACCATATATTTT. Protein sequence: CASSWRETGSGNTIYF.